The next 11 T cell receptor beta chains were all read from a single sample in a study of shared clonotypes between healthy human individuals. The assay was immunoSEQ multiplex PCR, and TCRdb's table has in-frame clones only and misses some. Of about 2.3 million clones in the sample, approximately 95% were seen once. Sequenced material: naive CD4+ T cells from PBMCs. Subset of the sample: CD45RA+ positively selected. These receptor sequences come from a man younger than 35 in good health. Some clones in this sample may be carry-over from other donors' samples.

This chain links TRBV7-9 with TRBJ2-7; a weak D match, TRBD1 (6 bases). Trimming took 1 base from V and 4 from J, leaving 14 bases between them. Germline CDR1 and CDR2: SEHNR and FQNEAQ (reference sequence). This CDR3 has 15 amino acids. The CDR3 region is CASSLVGTRGYEQYF. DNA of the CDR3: TGTGCCAGCAGCTTAGTCGGGACAAGGGGGTACGAGCAGTACTTC.

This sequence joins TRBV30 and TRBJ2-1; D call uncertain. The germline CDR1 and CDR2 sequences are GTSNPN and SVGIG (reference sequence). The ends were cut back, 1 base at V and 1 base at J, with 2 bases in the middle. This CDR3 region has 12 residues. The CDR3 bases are TGTGCCTGGAGTGCATCCTACAATGAGCAGTTCTTC. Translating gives CAWSASYNEQFF.

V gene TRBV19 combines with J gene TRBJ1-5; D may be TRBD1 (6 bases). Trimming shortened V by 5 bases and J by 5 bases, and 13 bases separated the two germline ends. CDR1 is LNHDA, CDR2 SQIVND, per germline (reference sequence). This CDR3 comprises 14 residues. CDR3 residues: CASSFGQLDQPQHF. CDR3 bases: TGTGCCAGTAGTTTTGGACAGCTTGATCAGCCCCAGCATTTT. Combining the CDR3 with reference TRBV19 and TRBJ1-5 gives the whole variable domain DGGITQSPKYLFRKEGQNVTLSCEQNLNHDAMYWYRQDPGQGLRLIYYSQIVNDFQKGDIAEGYSVSREKKESFPLTVTSAQKNPTAFYLCASSFGQLDQPQHFGDGTRLSIL.

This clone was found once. CDR3 amino acids: CASSYSIIMPGELFF. The CDR3 DNA is TGTGCCAGCAGTTACTCCATAATCATGCCCGGGGAGCTGTTTTTT. The rearrangement uses TRBV6-5 and TRBJ2-2; D uncertain. Trimming cost V 0 bases and J 6 bases, with 11 bases left between them. Germline assignment: CDR1 MNHEY and CDR2 SVGAGI. The CDR3 consists of 15 residues.

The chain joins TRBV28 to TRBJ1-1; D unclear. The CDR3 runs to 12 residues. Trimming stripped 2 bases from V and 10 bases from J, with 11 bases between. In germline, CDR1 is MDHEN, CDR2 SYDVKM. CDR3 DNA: TGTGCCAGCAGTTTAGGGATCACGGTAGCTTTCTTT. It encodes CASSLGITVAFF.

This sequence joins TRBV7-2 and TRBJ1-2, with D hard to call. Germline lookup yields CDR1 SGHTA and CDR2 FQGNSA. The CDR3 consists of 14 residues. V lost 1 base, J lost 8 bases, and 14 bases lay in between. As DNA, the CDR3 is TGTGCCAGCAGCTTAGGGCTCCAGGAGTTGGGCTACACCTTC. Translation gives CASSLGLQELGYTF.

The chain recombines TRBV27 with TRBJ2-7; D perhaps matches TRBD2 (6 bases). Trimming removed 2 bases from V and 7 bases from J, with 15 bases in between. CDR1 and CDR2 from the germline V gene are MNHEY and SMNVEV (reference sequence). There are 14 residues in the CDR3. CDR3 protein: CASSLEEGIGEQYF. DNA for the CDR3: TGTGCCAGCAGTTTAGAGGAGGGTATCGGGGAGCAGTACTTC.

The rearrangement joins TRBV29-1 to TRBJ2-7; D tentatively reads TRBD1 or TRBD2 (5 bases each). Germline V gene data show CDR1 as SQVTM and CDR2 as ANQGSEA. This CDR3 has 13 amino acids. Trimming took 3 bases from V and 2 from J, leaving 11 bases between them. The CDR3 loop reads CSVEGDGTYEQYF. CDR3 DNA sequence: TGCAGCGTTGAGGGGGACGGGACCTACGAGCAGTACTTC.

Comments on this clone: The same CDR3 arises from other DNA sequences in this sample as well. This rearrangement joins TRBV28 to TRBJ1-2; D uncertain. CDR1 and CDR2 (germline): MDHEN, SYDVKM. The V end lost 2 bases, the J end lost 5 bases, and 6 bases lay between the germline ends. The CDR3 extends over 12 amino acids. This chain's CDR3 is CASSLRRYGYTF. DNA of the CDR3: TGTGCCAGCAGTTTACGACGGTATGGCTACACCTTC.

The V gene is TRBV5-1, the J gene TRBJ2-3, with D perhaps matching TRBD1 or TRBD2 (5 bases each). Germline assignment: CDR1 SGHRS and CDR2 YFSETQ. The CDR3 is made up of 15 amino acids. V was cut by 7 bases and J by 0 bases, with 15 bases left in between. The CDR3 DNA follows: TGCGCCAGCCGCCCGGTCGGGGACAGCACAGATACGCAGTATTTT. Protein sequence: CASRPVGDSTDTQYF. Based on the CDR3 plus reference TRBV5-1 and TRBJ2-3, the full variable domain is KAGVTQTPRYLIKTRGQQVTLSCSPISGHRSVSWYQQTPGQGLQFLFEYFSETQRNKGNFPGRFSGRQFSNSRSEMNVSTLELGDSALYLCASRPVGDSTDTQYFGPGTRLTVL.

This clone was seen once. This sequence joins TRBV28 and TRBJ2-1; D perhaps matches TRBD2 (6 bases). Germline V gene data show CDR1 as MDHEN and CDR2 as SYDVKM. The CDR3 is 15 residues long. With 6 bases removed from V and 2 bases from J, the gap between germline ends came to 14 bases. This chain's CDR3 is CASRSLAGTYNEQFF. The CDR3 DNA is TGTGCCAGCAGGTCCCTGGCGGGGACCTACAATGAGCAGTTCTTC.